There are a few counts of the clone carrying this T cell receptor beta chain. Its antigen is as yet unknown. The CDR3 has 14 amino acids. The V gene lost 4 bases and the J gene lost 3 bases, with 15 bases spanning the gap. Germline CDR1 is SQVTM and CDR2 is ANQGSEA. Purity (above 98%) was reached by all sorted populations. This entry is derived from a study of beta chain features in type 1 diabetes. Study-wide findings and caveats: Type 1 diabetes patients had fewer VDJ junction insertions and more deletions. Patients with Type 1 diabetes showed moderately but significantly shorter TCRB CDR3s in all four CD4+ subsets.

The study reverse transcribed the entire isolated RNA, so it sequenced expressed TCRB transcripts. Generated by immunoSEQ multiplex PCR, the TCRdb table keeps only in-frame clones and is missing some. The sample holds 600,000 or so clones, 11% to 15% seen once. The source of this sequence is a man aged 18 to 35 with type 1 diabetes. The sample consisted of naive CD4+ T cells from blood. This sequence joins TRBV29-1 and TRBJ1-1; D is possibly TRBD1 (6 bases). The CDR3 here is CSVVRGDGYTEAFF. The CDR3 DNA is TGCAGCGTTGTAAGGGGGGACGGATACACTGAAGCTTTCTTT.